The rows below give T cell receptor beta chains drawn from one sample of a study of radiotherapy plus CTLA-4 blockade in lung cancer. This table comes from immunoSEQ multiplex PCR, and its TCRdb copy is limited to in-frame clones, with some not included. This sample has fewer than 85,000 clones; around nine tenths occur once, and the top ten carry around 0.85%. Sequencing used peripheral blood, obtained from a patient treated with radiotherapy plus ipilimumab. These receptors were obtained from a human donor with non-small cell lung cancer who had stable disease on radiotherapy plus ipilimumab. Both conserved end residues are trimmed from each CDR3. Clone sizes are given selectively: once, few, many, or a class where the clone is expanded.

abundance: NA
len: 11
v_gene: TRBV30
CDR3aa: AWDRDSGSPLH

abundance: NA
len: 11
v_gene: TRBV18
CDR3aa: ASSRGQTQPQH

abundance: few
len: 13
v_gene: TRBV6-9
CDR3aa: ASSYPGTGAGEQY

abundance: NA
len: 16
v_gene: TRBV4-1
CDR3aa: ASSQGPGLQRLFNEQF

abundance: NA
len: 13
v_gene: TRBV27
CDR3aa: ASSVQGVQGNTIY

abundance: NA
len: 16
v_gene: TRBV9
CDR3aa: ASSPPTPSGVSYNEQF

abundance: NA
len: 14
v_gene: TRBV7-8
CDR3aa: ASSLEWGNGKNIQY

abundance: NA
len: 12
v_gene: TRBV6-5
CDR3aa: ASRTGDSYNEQF

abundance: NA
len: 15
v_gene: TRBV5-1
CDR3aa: ASSLGTGGGSNQPQH

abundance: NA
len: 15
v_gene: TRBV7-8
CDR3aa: ASSSYVGGRNTDTQY

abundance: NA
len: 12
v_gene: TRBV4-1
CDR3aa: ASSQVQGTTEAF

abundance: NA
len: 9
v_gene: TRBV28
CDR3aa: ASSLDSEQY

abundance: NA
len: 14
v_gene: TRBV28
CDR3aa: ASSSGTVVYNSPLH

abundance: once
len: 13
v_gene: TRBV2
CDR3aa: ASSEYTRGNTEAF

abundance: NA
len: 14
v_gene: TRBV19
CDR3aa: ASRESDRNSGNTIY

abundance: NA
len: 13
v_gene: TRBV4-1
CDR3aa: ASSQESTSGYEQY

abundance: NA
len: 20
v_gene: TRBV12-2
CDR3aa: ASRLWTGGQIDTCRDTDTQY

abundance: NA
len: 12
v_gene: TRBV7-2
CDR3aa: ASSLGRGQNEQY

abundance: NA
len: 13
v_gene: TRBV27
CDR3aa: ASSLMGGVSQPQH

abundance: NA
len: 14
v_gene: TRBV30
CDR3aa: AWSGGTGRADTEAF

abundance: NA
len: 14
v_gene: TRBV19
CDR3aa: ASQVYGLGGTDTQY

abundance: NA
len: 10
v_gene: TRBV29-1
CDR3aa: SVGRRSDTQY

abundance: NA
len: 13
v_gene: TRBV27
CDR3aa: ASSLGSPYVYGYT

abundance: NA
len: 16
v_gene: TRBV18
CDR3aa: ASSPPRTSGEKSYEQY

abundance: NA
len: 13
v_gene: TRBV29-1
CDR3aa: SVYDRGLFGTEAF

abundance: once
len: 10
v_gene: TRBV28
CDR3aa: ASRGGYNEQF

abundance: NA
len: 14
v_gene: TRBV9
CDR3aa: ASSAAASAVGETQY